One and the same sample provided the 6 T cell receptor beta chains below, sequenced in a study of T cells after yellow fever vaccination. In TCRdb, the 5' RACE reads were re-called with MiXCR into one record per CDR3 protein. The sample has 200,000 to 300,000 distinct CDR3 sequences; roughly 6.8% are singletons. This specimen was CD4+ T cells sorted from PBMCs, taken on the day of the yellow fever booster vaccination. The receptors stem from a man younger than 40 who received the YFV17D yellow fever vaccine.

This clonotype was picked up many times. The junction does not match germline at one end; this may be a read error. The rearrangement links TRBV10-3 to TRBJ2-1, with 7 bases fitting TRBD2. Germline CDR1 and CDR2: ENHRY and SYGVKD. The CDR3 totals 13 residues. CDR3 in amino acids: CALSSAGDNEQFF. The DNA of the CDR3 is TGTGCCCTCAGTTCTGCGGGAGACAATGAGCAGTTCTTC.

Concerning this clonotype: Mismatch with germline at one junction end may stem from a read error. This chain connects TRBV3-1 to TRBJ2-1, with TRBD2 as a possible D gene (6 bases). The CDR3 loop spans 11 amino acids. From germline, CDR1 is LGHDT and CDR2 YNNKEL (reference sequence). This CDR3 is CSSGLYNEQFF. CDR3 nucleotides: TGTTCCAGCGGGCTATACAATGAGCAGTTCTTC.

V usage is TRBV3-1 and J usage is TRBJ2-2; D unresolved. The CDR3 sequence is 14 residues long. Trimming removed 4 bases from V and 9 bases from J, with 15 bases in between. From germline, CDR1 is LGHDT and CDR2 YNNKEL (reference sequence). This chain's CDR3 is CASSPPLQRRELFF. For the CDR3, the DNA is TGTGCCAGCAGCCCGCCCTTGCAGCGCCGGGAGCTGTTTTTT. Looking up the rest from reference TRBV3-1 and TRBJ2-2 gives the full variable domain: DTAVSQTPKYLVTQMGNDKSIKCEQNLGHDTMYWYKQDSKKFLKIMFSYNNKELIINETVPNRFSPKSPDKAHLNLHINSLELGDSAVYFCASSPPLQRRELFFGEGSRLTVL.

This clonotype appeared a few times. The chain couples TRBV3-1 to TRBJ1-5; perhaps TRBD1 as D (5 bases). Germline V gene sequence: CDR1 LGHDT, CDR2 YNNKEL (reference sequence). V lost 1 base to trimming and J lost 0 bases, with 10 bases between them. This CDR3 region has 16 residues. In DNA form, the CDR3 reads TGTGCCAGCAGCCAAGGGACACCAAATAGCAATCAGCCCCAGCATTTT. It yields the protein CASSQGTPNSNQPQHF.

There are many counts of this clonotype. The genes are TRBV27 and TRBJ2-7, with D unclear. Germline CDR1 is MNHEY and CDR2 is SMNVEV (reference sequence). The CDR3 length is 17 residues. Trimming pared 5 bases from V and 4 bases from J, leaving 24 bases between. This CDR3 is CASSGRNQAGVRYEQYF. CDR3 in DNA: TGTGCCAGCAGTGGGCGGAACCAAGCTGGAGTGAGGTACGAGCAGTACTTC.

This clonotype was seen many times. The chain recombines TRBV5-1 with TRBJ2-2, with D unclear. The CDR3 is made up of 14 amino acids. Trimming shortened V by 0 bases and J by 1 base, and 4 bases separated the two germline ends. The germline CDR1 and CDR2 sequences are SGHRS and YFSETQ. The CDR3 is CASSLAENTGELFF. CDR3 nucleotides: TGCGCCAGCAGCTTGGCGGAGAACACCGGGGAGCTGTTTTTT.